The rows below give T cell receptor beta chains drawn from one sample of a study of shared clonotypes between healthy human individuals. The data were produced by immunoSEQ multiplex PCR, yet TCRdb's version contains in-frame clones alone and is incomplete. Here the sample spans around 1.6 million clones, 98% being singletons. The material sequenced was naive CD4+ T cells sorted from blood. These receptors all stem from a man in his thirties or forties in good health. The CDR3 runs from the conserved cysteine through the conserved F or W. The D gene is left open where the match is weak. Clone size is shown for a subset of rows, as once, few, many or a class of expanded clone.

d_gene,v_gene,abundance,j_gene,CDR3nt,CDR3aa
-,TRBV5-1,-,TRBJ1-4,TGCGCCAGCAGCCAGATGGGGGCAACTAATGAAAAACTGTTTTTT,CASSQMGATNEKLFF
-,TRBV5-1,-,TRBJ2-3,TGCGCCAGCAGCTTGAATGCGGGAAGCACAGATACGCAGTATTTT,CASSLNAGSTDTQYF
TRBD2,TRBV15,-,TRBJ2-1,TGTGCCACCAGCGCCAGACTAGCGGGAGCCTACAATGAGCAGTTCTTC,CATSARLAGAYNEQFF
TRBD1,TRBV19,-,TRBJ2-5,TGTGCCAGTAGTATAGTCCCGGACAGGTTGTACCAAGAGACCCAGTACTTC,CASSIVPDRLYQETQYF
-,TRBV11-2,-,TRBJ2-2,TGTGCCAGCAAGAAAAGCAGCTACACCGGGGAGCTGTTTTTT,CASKKSSYTGELFF
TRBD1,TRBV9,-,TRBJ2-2,TGTGCCAGCAGCGATAGAGCGCCGGGACAGGGTCACACCGGGGAGCTGTTTTTT,CASSDRAPGQGHTGELFF
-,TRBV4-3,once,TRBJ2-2,TGCGCCAGCGGGGGTCGTTCGGTTCTGAACACCGGGGAGCTGTTTTTT,CASGGRSVLNTGELFF
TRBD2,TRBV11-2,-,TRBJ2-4,TGTGCCAGCAGCTTCCCGGGGCTAGCGGGAGGTCGAAACATTCAGTACTTC,CASSFPGLAGGRNIQYF
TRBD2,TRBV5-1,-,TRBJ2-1,TGCGCCAGCAGCATGATTAGCGGGAGCTCCTACAATGAGCAGTTCTTC,CASSMISGSSYNEQFF
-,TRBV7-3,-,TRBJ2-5,TGTGCCAGCAGCCCCGGGGGCAGGGAAGAGACCCAGTACTTC,CASSPGGREETQYF
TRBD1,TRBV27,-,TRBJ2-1,TGTGCCAGCAGTTTTGGACAGGGTTATTTCAATGAGCAGTTCTTC,CASSFGQGYFNEQFF
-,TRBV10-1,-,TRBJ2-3,TGCGCCAGCAGTGTCGCCACAGATACGCAGTATTTT,CASSVATDTQYF
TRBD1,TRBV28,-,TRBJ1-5,TGTGCCACCCAGGGGGCGCGGTTCCAGCCCCAGCATTTT,CATQGARFQPQHF
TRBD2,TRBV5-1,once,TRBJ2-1,TGCGCCAGCAGCTTTAAGTTAGCGGGAGGTCACCGCGATGAGCAGTTCTTC,CASSFKLAGGHRDEQFF
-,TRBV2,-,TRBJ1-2,TGTGCCAGCAGTGAAAACCCTACGAACTATGGCTACACCTTC,CASSENPTNYGYTF
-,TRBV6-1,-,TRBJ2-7,TGTGCCACCATCCCTCCGTACTTC,CATIPPYF
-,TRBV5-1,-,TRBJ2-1,TGCGCCAGCAGATCGCAGGGGCAAAATGAGCAGTTCTTC,CASRSQGQNEQFF
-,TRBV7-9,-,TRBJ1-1,TGTGCCAGCAGCCCCGAGAGACTCTCGAACACTGAAGCTTTCTTT,CASSPERLSNTEAFF
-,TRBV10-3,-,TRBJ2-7,TGTGCCATCAGTGAGTACGGGGGTTCGAACTCCTACGAGCAGTACTTC,CAISEYGGSNSYEQYF
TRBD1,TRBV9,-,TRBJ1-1,TGTGCCAGCAGCCCCTATAAGGGGGACAGCCGGAACACTGAAGCTTTCTTT,CASSPYKGDSRNTEAFF
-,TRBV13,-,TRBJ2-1,TGTGCCAGCAGCTTAGGGTCAGCCGACTACAATGAGCAGTTCTTC,CASSLGSADYNEQFF
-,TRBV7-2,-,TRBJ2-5,TGTGCCAGCAGCTTAGGACCGGGCAGGAAGACCCAGTACTTC,CASSLGPGRKTQYF
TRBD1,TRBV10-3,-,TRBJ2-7,TGTGCCATCAGCTTAGACAGGGGGGGCGGCGAGCAGTACTTC,CAISLDRGGGEQYF
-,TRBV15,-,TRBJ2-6,TGTGCCACCAGTTTACGCTCTGGGGCCAACGTCCTGACTTTC,CATSLRSGANVLTF
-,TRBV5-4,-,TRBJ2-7,TGTGCCAGCAGCTTGGGCACTAACTACTACGAGCAGTACTTC,CASSLGTNYYEQYF